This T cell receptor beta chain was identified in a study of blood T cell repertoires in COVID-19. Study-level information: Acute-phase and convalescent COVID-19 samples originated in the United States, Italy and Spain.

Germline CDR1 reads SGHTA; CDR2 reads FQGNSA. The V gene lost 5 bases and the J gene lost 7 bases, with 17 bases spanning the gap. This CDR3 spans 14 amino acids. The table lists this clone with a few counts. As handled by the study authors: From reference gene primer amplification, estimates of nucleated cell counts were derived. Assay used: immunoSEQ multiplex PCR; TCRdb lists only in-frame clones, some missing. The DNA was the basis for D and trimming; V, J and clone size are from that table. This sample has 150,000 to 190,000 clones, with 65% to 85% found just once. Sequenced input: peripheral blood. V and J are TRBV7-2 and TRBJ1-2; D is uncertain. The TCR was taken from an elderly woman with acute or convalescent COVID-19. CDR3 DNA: TGTGCCAGCAGCCCCGGGCCAGGTGAGGGTGGCTACACCTTC. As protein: CASSPGPGEGGYTF. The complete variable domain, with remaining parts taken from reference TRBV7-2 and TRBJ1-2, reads GAGVSQSPSNKVTEKGKDVELRCDPISGHTALYWYRQSLGQGLEFLIYFQGNSAPDKSGLPSDRFSAERTGGSVSTLTIQRTQQEDSAVYLCASSPGPGEGGYTFGSGTRLTVV.